The sequence of this T cell receptor beta chain was determined in a study of blood T cell repertoires in COVID-19. TCRdb keeps only in-frame clones here, not all; method: immunoSEQ multiplex PCR. The sample yields approximately 300,000 clones, about nine tenths seen once. This TCR was sampled from a woman between 25 and 40 years old with COVID-19, enrolled during active disease. Sequencing was done on a sample of peripheral blood.

The CDR3 loop is CASSAGLAGRKYF. CDR3 coding DNA: TGTGCCAGCAGCGCGGGACTAGCGGGAAGAAAGTATTTT. The chain couples TRBV5-6 to TRBJ2-3; 13 bases are a match to TRBD2. V lost 4 bases, J lost 13 bases, and 6 bases stayed unmatched. From germline, CDR1 is SGHDT and CDR2 YYEEEE. This CDR3 region has 13 residues.